The 29 T cell receptor beta chains below come from one sample, sequenced in a study of shared clonotypes between healthy human individuals. TCRdb's table, derived via immunoSEQ multiplex PCR, lists solely in-frame clones and lacks some. Here the sample spans a few million clones, roughly 92% being singletons. The sequenced sample consisted of naive CD4+ T cells sorted from blood. Subset of the sample: CD45RA+ positively selected. The receptors come from a man aged 18 to 29 in good health.

A single count supports this clone. V gene TRBV2 combines with J gene TRBJ1-1; 9 bases align to TRBD1. Germline loops: CDR1 SNHLY, CDR2 FYNNEI. V lost 5 bases and J lost 2; bases outside the gene matches: 6. This CDR3 has 15 residues. CDR3 in amino acids: CASSRDRVLNTEAFF. The CDR3 DNA reads as TGTGCCAGCAGTCGGGACAGGGTTCTAAACACTGAAGCTTTCTTT. Supplemented by reference TRBV2 and TRBJ1-1, the full variable domain reads EPEVTQTPSHQVTQMGQEVILRCVPISNHLYFYWYRQILGQKVEFLVSFYNNEISEKSEIFDDQFSVERPDGSNFTLKIRSTKLEDSAMYFCASSRDRVLNTEAFFGQGTRLTVV.

The gene calls are TRBV30 and TRBJ2-1, with D possibly matching TRBD2 (5 bases). Per the germline V gene, CDR1 is GTSNPN and CDR2 is SVGIG (reference sequence). CDR3 length: 14 residues. V was shortened by 0 bases and J by 7 bases, with 13 bases between the two germline ends. The CDR3 sequence is CAWSVTSGVNEQFF. The CDR3 region has the DNA TGTGCCTGGAGTGTAACGTCCGGGGTGAATGAGCAGTTCTTC.

The chain has TRBV14 and TRBJ2-3; no reliable D call. The CDR3 runs 11 residues. The germline V gene has CDR1 SGHDN and CDR2 FVKESK. The V end lost 5 bases, the J end lost 6 bases, and 6 bases lay between the germline ends. Written as DNA, the CDR3 is TGTGCCAGCAGCTTCAAGGATACGCAGTATTTT. Translating it yields CASSFKDTQYF.

This clone was counted a few times. The chain combines TRBV14 with TRBJ1-5; D unresolved. CDR1 and CDR2 (germline): SGHDN, FVKESK. The CDR3 totals 14 residues. Trimming cost V 4 bases and J 5 bases, with 12 bases left between them. The CDR3 DNA reads TGTGCCAGCAGCCCGACCGGGAGGTATCAGCCCCAGCATTTT. Amino acids: CASSPTGRYQPQHF.

This chain links TRBV25-1 with TRBJ2-5; 12 bases are a match to TRBD2. After removal of 4 bases from V and 4 bases from J, the junction contained 1 base not matched to a gene. Germline-derived CDR1 and CDR2 are MGHDK and SYGVNS. The CDR3 loop spans 14 amino acids. Here the CDR3 DNA reads TGTGCCAGCAGTGGACTAGCGGGGGCAGAGACCCAGTACTTC. It translates to CASSGLAGAETQYF.

The rearrangement joins TRBV6-1 to TRBJ2-1; 13 positions agree with TRBD2. The germline gives CDR1 MNHNS, CDR2 SASEGT. The V gene end was trimmed by 7 bases and the J gene end by 6 bases; junction bases not matched to a gene: 6. The CDR3 sequence is 15 residues long. This CDR3 is CASTVGLAGVNEQFF. The CDR3 DNA reads as TGTGCCAGCACCGTCGGACTAGCGGGAGTCAATGAGCAGTTCTTC.

The CDR3 bases are TGTGCCAGCAGCTACCGATATACAGATACGCAGTATTTT. Residues: CASSYRYTDTQYF. The chain employs TRBV5-6 and TRBJ2-3, with no clear D. The CDR3 is made up of 13 amino acids. V lost 3 bases and J lost 3, with 8 bases in between. The germline CDR1 and CDR2 sequences are SGHDT and YYEEEE.

The V call is TRBV5-4, the J call TRBJ1-4; 10 positions match TRBD1. V gave up 4 bases and J gave up 6 bases; unmatched junction bases: 9. Germline loops: CDR1 SGHNT, CDR2 YYREEE (reference sequence). This CDR3 region has 16 residues. CDR3 residues: CASSMGGGTGDEKLFF. The CDR3 DNA sequence: TGTGCCAGCAGCATGGGTGGTGGGACAGGGGATGAAAAACTGTTTTTT. Looking up the rest from reference TRBV5-4 and TRBJ1-4 gives the full variable domain: ETGVTQSPTHLIKTRGQQVTLRCSSQSGHNTVSWYQQALGQGPQFIFQYYREEENGRGNFPPRFSGLQFPNYSSELNVNALELDDSALYLCASSMGGGTGDEKLFFGSGTQLSVL.

The CDR3 reads CASGTVEYQPQHF. The CDR3 region has the DNA TGCGCCAGCGGGACAGTGGAGTACCAGCCCCAGCATTTT. V usage is TRBV4-1 and J usage is TRBJ1-5; TRBD1 matches 7 bases. Trimming at V came to 8 bases and at J to 7 bases, leaving 8 bases not matched to a gene. Germline CDR1 is MGHRA and CDR2 is YSYEKL. The length of the CDR3 is 13 residues.

The chain uses TRBV19 and TRBJ1-2; unclear D gene. With 6 bases removed from V and 1 base from J, the gap between germline ends came to 12 bases. The CDR3 loop spans 14 amino acids. CDR1 is LNHDA and CDR2 is SQIVND in the germline V gene (reference sequence). The CDR3 region is CASRPAILNYGYTF. CDR3 sequence (DNA): TGTGCCAGTAGACCAGCTATTCTTAACTATGGCTACACCTTC.

The chain is built from TRBV19 and TRBJ1-6; D remains ambiguous. V was cut by 6 bases and J by 2 bases, with 2 bases left in between. Germline V lookup: CDR1 LNHDA, CDR2 SQIVND (reference sequence). CDR3 length: 12 residues. The CDR3 region is CASSPYNSPLHF. In DNA, the CDR3 is TGTGCCAGTAGCCCCTATAATTCACCCCTCCACTTT.

A remark on this clone: Germline is not matched at one junction end, which may reflect a read error. The identical CDR3 is also encoded by other nucleotide sequences in the sample. V gene TRBV7-7 combines with J gene TRBJ2-2, with TRBD2 identical over 7 bases. The CDR3 consists of 13 residues. Germline V CDR1 and CDR2: SSHAT, FNYEAQ (reference sequence). CDR3 DNA: TGTGCTAGCAGCTTAGCGGGCACCGGGGAGCTGTTTTTT. It yields the protein CASSLAGTGELFF.

The chain couples TRBV7-9 to TRBJ2-7, with D possibly called TRBD1 or TRBD2 (5 bases each). The germline gives CDR1 SEHNR, CDR2 FQNEAQ (reference sequence). The V gene lost 3 bases and the J gene lost 2 bases, with 11 bases spanning the gap. The CDR3 has 14 residues. In DNA form, the CDR3 reads TGTGCCAGCAGCTTTGACCCGGGGCCCTACGAGCAGTACTTC. As protein: CASSFDPGPYEQYF.

This clone came up once. The chain joins TRBV6-1 to TRBJ2-3; 7 bases match TRBD1. This CDR3 region has 15 residues. V lost 2 bases to trimming and J lost 1 base; unmatched junction nucleotides: 3. Germline CDR1 reads MNHNS; CDR2 reads SASEGT. Here the CDR3 DNA reads TGTGCCAGCAGTGAAAGGGACAGACGCACAGATACGCAGTATTTT. Protein: CASSERDRRTDTQYF.

CDR3 protein: CASRGTGGSPLHF. In DNA, the CDR3 is TGTGCCAGCCGAGGGACAGGGGGTTCACCCCTCCACTTT. This chain uses TRBV25-1 with TRBJ1-6, with 11 bases matching TRBD1. The CDR3 extends over 13 amino acids. Germline V lookup: CDR1 MGHDK, CDR2 SYGVNS. Unmatched junction bases numbered 3, after V lost 8 bases and J lost 9 bases. The entire variable domain, with the rest obtained from reference TRBV25-1 and TRBJ1-6, is as follows: EADIYQTPRYLVIGTGKKITLECSQTMGHDKMYWYQQDPGMELHLIHYSYGVNSTEKGDLSSESTVSRIRTEHFPLTLESARPSHTSQYLCASRGTGGSPLHFGNGTRLTVT.

This clone showed up just once. The gene calls are TRBV5-6 and TRBJ1-3, with unresolved D. The V gene lost 2 bases and the J gene lost 2 bases, with 8 bases spanning the gap. Per germline, CDR1 SGHDT and CDR2 YYEEEE. The CDR3 is 14 amino acids. In DNA form, the CDR3 reads TGTGCCAGCAGCTTCGCGGAGACTGGAAACACCATATATTTT. This codes for CASSFAETGNTIYF. The full variable domain, its missing parts supplied by reference TRBV5-6 and TRBJ1-3, is DAGVTQSPTHLIKTRGQQVTLRCSPKSGHDTVSWYQQALGQGPQFIFQYYEEEERQRGNFPDRFSGHQFPNYSSELNVNALLLGDSALYLCASSFAETGNTIYFGEGSWLTVV.

The chain employs TRBV5-1 and TRBJ2-1; possibly TRBD2 for D (7 bases). The CDR3 consists of 15 residues. The V gene's germline CDR1 is SGHRS and CDR2 YFSETQ. V was pared by 1 base and J by 9 bases, with 17 bases between. CDR3 sequence reads: CASSLPPPGGGEQFF. The CDR3 nucleotides are TGCGCCAGCAGCTTGCCCCCCCCGGGGGGCGGTGAGCAGTTCTTC. The full variable domain, with the rest looked up from reference TRBV5-1 and TRBJ2-1, is KAGVTQTPRYLIKTRGQQVTLSCSPISGHRSVSWYQQTPGQGLQFLFEYFSETQRNKGNFPGRFSGRQFSNSRSEMNVSTLELGDSALYLCASSLPPPGGGEQFFGPGTRLTVL.

The chain uses TRBV30 and TRBJ2-6; D is undetermined. Trimming took 1 base from V and 2 from J, leaving 6 bases between them. This CDR3 is 14 amino acids long. The germline V gene has CDR1 GTSNPN and CDR2 SVGIG (reference sequence). CDR3 sequence: CAWSGGTGANVLTF. The CDR3 nucleotides are TGTGCCTGGAGTGGGGGAACTGGGGCCAACGTCCTGACTTTC.

The genes are TRBV7-2 and TRBJ1-1, with TRBD1 as a possible D gene (6 bases). V was clipped by 2 bases and J by 4 bases, with 17 bases between them. The germline V gene encodes CDR1 SGHTA and CDR2 FQGNSA. The CDR3 length is 16 residues. The chain's CDR3 is CASSLTGPLVPTEAFF. In DNA, the CDR3 is TGTGCCAGCAGCTTAACAGGGCCCCTTGTTCCCACTGAAGCTTTCTTT.

The J gene is TRBJ1-5, the V gene TRBV19, with D hard to call. CDR1 LNHDA and CDR2 SQIVND come from the germline V gene (reference sequence). The CDR3 consists of 10 residues. Trimming removed 11 bases at V and 6 bases at J, with 8 bases between. The CDR3 here is CARMSQPQHF. The CDR3 nucleotides read TGTGCCCGAATGAGTCAGCCCCAGCATTTT.

On this clone itself: Distinct nucleotide sequences in the sample also encode this CDR3. This chain connects TRBV5-1 to TRBJ1-4, with D maybe TRBD1 (6 bases). The CDR3 has 15 residues. V was shortened by 2 bases and J by 0 bases, with 8 bases between the two germline ends. Germline V gives CDR1 SGHRS, CDR2 YFSETQ. CDR3 sequence: CASSLQGSTNEKLFF. The CDR3 DNA follows: TGCGCCAGCAGCTTACAGGGATCAACTAATGAAAAACTGTTTTTT.

This clone appeared once. Other DNA sequences from this sample encode an identical CDR3 as well. The V call is TRBV19, the J call TRBJ1-2; tentatively, D is TRBD1 (5 bases). The germline V and J ends were trimmed by 3 bases and 8 bases, with 10 bases remaining between them. The CDR3 sequence is 12 residues long. Germline-derived CDR1 and CDR2 are LNHDA and SQIVND (reference sequence). CDR3 DNA sequence: TGTGCCAGTAGTATTCAGGGCGGAGGCTACACCTTC. This gives the protein CASSIQGGGYTF.

DNA for the CDR3: TGTGCCAGCAGAGGAGGAACCTACGAGCAGTACTTC. Translated, it gives CASRGGTYEQYF. The chain joins TRBV6-5 to TRBJ2-7; perhaps TRBD2 as D (5 bases). Germline V gene lookup returns CDR1 MNHEY and CDR2 SVGAGI. The CDR3 loop spans 12 amino acids. The V and J ends lost 6 bases and 2 bases respectively, with 8 bases between them.

This clone was detected once. The gene calls are TRBV30 and TRBJ2-1; D perhaps matches TRBD1 (5 bases). The germline V and J ends were trimmed by 0 bases and 2 bases, with 8 bases remaining between them. The CDR3 sequence is 14 residues long. CDR1 is GTSNPN and CDR2 is SVGIG in the germline V gene (reference sequence). For the CDR3, the DNA is TGTGCCTGGAGTGTACAGGTAACCTACAATGAGCAGTTCTTC. It is translated as CAWSVQVTYNEQFF.

This sequence joins TRBV2 and TRBJ1-2; D call uncertain. Germline CDR1 SNHLY, CDR2 FYNNEI. There are 15 residues in the CDR3. Trimming shortened V by 6 bases and J by 3 bases, and 17 bases separated the two germline ends. The CDR3 nucleotides read TGTGCCAGCAGATCTGAAATTTCCCAATACTATGGCTACACCTTC. This translates into CASRSEISQYYGYTF.

This chain uses TRBV29-1 with TRBJ2-7, with D possibly matching TRBD2 (6 bases). The CDR3 sequence is 14 residues long. Germline loops: CDR1 SQVTM, CDR2 ANQGSEA. Trimming shortened V by 7 bases and J by 0 bases, and 16 bases separated the two germline ends. The DNA of the CDR3 is TGCAGCGCCCGAGCCGGGACTCGCTCCTACGAGCAGTACTTC. Encoded protein: CSARAGTRSYEQYF.

The V call is TRBV7-2, the J call TRBJ2-1, with no clear D. CDR1 is SGHTA, CDR2 FQGNSA, per germline. Trimming pared 2 bases from V and 2 bases from J, leaving 10 bases between. The CDR3 is made up of 15 amino acids. The CDR3 loop reads CASSLLSGTYNEQFF. The CDR3 nucleotides read TGTGCCAGCAGCTTATTATCGGGCACCTACAATGAGCAGTTCTTC. Full variable domain (missing parts from reference TRBV7-2 and TRBJ2-1): GAGVSQSPSNKVTEKGKDVELRCDPISGHTALYWYRQSLGQGLEFLIYFQGNSAPDKSGLPSDRFSAERTGGSVSTLTIQRTQQEDSAVYLCASSLLSGTYNEQFFGPGTRLTVL.

The chain employs TRBV6-1 and TRBJ1-1; a weak D match, TRBD1 (5 bases). Per germline, CDR1 MNHNS and CDR2 SASEGT. This CDR3 has 16 residues. Trimming cost V 2 bases and J 4 bases, with 17 bases left between them. The CDR3 DNA reads as TGTGCCAGCAGTGAACCAGGGACGGAAGAGACCACTGAAGCTTTCTTT. It specifies CASSEPGTEETTEAFF.

The V gene is TRBV11-2, the J gene TRBJ2-5, with unresolved D. CDR3 length: 19 amino acids. Germline CDR1 SGHAT, CDR2 FQNNGV. V shed 2 bases and J shed 0 bases, with 22 bases lying between them. The CDR3 loop reads CASSLKGFTTYLYQETQYF. The CDR3 DNA reads TGTGCCAGCAGCTTAAAGGGATTCACCACGTATTTGTACCAAGAGACCCAGTACTTC.